These 2 T cell receptor beta chains share one sample of origin, sequenced in a study of STAT3 mutations in large granular lymphocyte leukemia. Study findings and constraints: Every T-LGLL patient had at least one immunodominant TCRbeta clonotype.

Assay used: immunoSEQ multiplex PCR; TCRdb lists only in-frame clones, some missing. The sample includes thousands of clones, about nine tenths of them seen just once. These receptors have no identified antigens. The sequenced material came from peripheral blood mononuclear cells. The receptors stem from a man aged 50 or older with T-cell large granular lymphocyte leukemia. Some clones in this sample may be carry-over from other donors' samples.

The chain is built from TRBV11-2 and TRBJ2-5; D not resolved. The last part of the DNA fits TRBJ2-7 better; the J call may be wrong. Germline V CDR1 and CDR2: SGHAT, FQNNGV. The CDR3 runs 14 residues. The CDR3 reads CASSLAARGAEQYF. Written as DNA, the CDR3 is TGTGCCAGCAGCTTAGCCGCCCGCGGAGCCGAGCAGTACTTC.

The chain recombines TRBV6-1 with TRBJ1-1; the D gene is possibly TRBD1 (6 bases). V was cut by 6 bases and J by 1 base, with 15 bases left in between. The CDR3 runs to 15 residues. The germline V gene encodes CDR1 MNHNS and CDR2 SASEGT. Here the CDR3 DNA reads TGTGCCAGCAGGATCACAGGGATCGCGAACACTGAAGCTTTCTTT. Translated, it gives CASRITGIANTEAFF.